The sequence of this T cell receptor beta chain was determined in a study of blood T cell repertoires in COVID-19. Recovered status applied to Cohort 3 donors who had two consecutive negative PCRs. It also applied to those with clearance or with symptom resolution. Assay: immunoSEQ multiplex PCR; the TCRdb copy retains only in-frame clones and omits some. This repertoire shows 200,000 to 250,000 clones, about 90% found once; its top ten account for 1.2%. Germline CDR1 reads LGHDT; CDR2 reads YNNKEL (reference sequence). V dropped 2 bases and J dropped 9 bases, with 14 bases sitting between them. The CDR3 covers 14 residues.

This chain links TRBV3-1 (or the pseudogene TRBV3-2) with TRBJ1-5; the D gene is possibly TRBD1 (5 bases). Sequencing used PBMCs or T cells enriched from blood (not recorded which). The sequence came from a man aged 30 to 39 who had recovered from COVID-19. CDR3 amino acids: CASSQPTGWVPQHF. DNA of the CDR3: TGTGCCAGCAGCCAACCTACAGGTTGGGTGCCCCAGCATTTT.